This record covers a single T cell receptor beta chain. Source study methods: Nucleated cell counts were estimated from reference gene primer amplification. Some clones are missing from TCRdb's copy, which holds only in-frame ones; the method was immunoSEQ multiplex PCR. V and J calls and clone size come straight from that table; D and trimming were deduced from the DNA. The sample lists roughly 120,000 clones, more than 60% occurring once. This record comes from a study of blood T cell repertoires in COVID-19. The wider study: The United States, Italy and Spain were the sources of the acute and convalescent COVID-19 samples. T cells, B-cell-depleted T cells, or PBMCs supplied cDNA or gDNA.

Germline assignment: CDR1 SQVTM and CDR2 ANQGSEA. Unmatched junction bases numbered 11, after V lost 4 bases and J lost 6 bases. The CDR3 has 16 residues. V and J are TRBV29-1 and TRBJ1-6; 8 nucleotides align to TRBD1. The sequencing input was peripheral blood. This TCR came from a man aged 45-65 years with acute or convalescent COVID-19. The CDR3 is CSVVTPPQGANSPLHF. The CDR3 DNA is TGCAGCGTTGTTACCCCCCCCCAGGGGGCTAATTCACCCCTCCACTTT.